This TCR beta chain was identified during a study of graft-versus-host responses after intestinal transplantation. Study details: Each patient got anti-thymocyte globulin induction, then tacrolimus and steroids for approximately 3 years.

Study observations and caveats: Analysis identified GvH clones in recipient marrow, with some appearing first in ileum or blood.

Note on this clone: Its antigen is unknown.

Data came from immunoSEQ multiplex PCR; TCRdb stores just in-frame clones and leaves some out. The sample includes 90,000 to 130,000 clones, about 92% seen only once; the top ten take 0.2% to 0.25%. This sample comprised unstimulated CD4+ T cells sorted from spleen or lymph node cells, obtained before transplant. The source is a human donor who was the organ donor for an intestinal transplant.

This CDR3 reads CASRQDGNTGELFF. In DNA form, the CDR3 reads TGTGCCAGCAGACAAGACGGGAACACCGGGGAGCTGTTTTTT. The chain joins TRBV6-4 to TRBJ2-2; no definite D call. Trimming stripped 6 bases from V and 1 base from J, with 9 bases between. Per germline, CDR1 MRHNA and CDR2 SNTAGT. The CDR3 covers 14 residues.